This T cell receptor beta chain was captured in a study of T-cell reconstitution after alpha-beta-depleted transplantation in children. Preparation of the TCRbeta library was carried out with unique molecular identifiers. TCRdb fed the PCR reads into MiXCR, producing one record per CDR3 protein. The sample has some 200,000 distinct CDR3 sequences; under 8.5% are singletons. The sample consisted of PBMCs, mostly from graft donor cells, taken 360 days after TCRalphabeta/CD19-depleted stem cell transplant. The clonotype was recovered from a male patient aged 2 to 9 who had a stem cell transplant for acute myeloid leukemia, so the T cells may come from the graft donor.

As DNA, the CDR3 is TGCAGTGCTCGCTTGGCACAGGGATGGGACCTTACCGGGGAGCTGTTTTTT. It codes for CSARLAQGWDLTGELFF. This chain connects TRBV20-1 to TRBJ2-2; the D gene is possibly TRBD1 (6 bases). Germline CDR1 and CDR2: DFQATT and SNEGSKA (reference sequence). Trimming pared 5 bases from V and 5 bases from J, leaving 24 bases between. This CDR3 contains 17 residues.